Below, 21 T cell receptor beta chains from the same sample are listed, as sequenced in a study of blood T cell repertoires in COVID-19. Assay used: immunoSEQ multiplex PCR; TCRdb lists only in-frame clones, some missing. The sample holds fewer than 250,000 clones, 80% to 90% seen once. Sequencing was performed on peripheral blood. Receptors were obtained from a woman in her 70s with acute or convalescent COVID-19.

This clone was picked up a small number of times. The chain combines TRBV11-2 with TRBJ2-1; 8 bases match TRBD1. The V segment lost 1 base and the J segment 3 bases; nucleotides outside the gene matches: 2. Germline lookup yields CDR1 SGHAT and CDR2 FQNNGV. The CDR3 covers 15 residues. This CDR3 is CASSLGTGFYNEQFF. The CDR3, as DNA: TGTGCCAGCAGCTTAGGGACAGGGTTCTACAATGAGCAGTTCTTC. Full variable domain (outside the CDR3, taken from reference TRBV11-2 and TRBJ2-1): EAGVAQSPRYKIIEKRQSVAFWCNPISGHATLYWYQQILGQGPKLLIQFQNNGVVDDSQLPKDRFSAERLKGVDSTLKIQPAKLEDSAVYLCASSLGTGFYNEQFFGPGTRLTVL.

This clone is a singleton in its sample. This chain joins TRBV12-3 or TRBV12-4 and TRBJ1-5, with no clear D. Trimming took off 3 bases at V and 6 bases at J, with 9 bases between the two ends. This CDR3 is 13 amino acids long. CDR3 loop: CASSFGGGQPQHF. The DNA of the CDR3 is TGTGCCAGCAGTTTCGGTGGTGGTCAGCCCCAGCATTTT.

This rearrangement joins TRBV4-2 to TRBJ1-1, with a weak D call TRBD1 (6 bases). V was trimmed by 5 bases and J by 3 bases, leaving 13 bases between them. Germline-derived CDR1 and CDR2 are LGHNA and YNFKEQ. There are 14 residues in the CDR3. CDR3 DNA sequence: TGTGCCAGCAGCTCACAGGGAATTCACACTGAAGCTTTCTTT. Translating gives CASSSQGIHTEAFF.

This chain uses TRBV7-2 with TRBJ1-1, with TRBD1 as a possible D gene (6 bases). Per the germline V gene, CDR1 is SGHTA and CDR2 is FQGNSA. With 4 bases removed from V and 5 bases from J, the gap between germline ends came to 20 bases. This CDR3 has 16 amino acids. CDR3 protein: CASSSVGHRALTEAFF. The CDR3 DNA reads as TGTGCCAGCAGCTCAGTTGGTCACAGGGCTTTGACTGAAGCTTTCTTT.

The gene calls are TRBV7-2 and TRBJ1-6; D unclear. Germline CDR1 reads SGHTA; CDR2 reads FQGNSA. This CDR3 region has 15 residues. V lost 1 base and J lost 7, with 11 bases in between. CDR3 protein: CASSLDAVFNSPLHF. The CDR3 bases are TGTGCCAGCAGCTTAGATGCAGTCTTCAATTCACCCCTCCACTTT.

The table lists this clone with a count of one. This chain connects TRBV18 to TRBJ1-6; 9 bases fit TRBD1. V shed 3 bases, J shed 14 bases, and the junction held 23 bases outside the gene matches. The CDR3 runs 19 residues. Germline V gene lookup returns CDR1 KGHSH and CDR2 LQKENI. The CDR3 is CASSPLETGGRQTLVTLHF. The DNA for the CDR3 is TGTGCCAGCTCACCTCTGGAGACAGGGGGGCGCCAGACCCTCGTTACCCTCCACTTT.

The chain has TRBV19 and TRBJ1-4; TRBD1 agrees at 7 bases. The germline CDR1 and CDR2 sequences are LNHDA and SQIVND (reference sequence). Germline trimming cut 9 bases from V and 8 bases from J; bases unmatched to any gene: 9. The length of the CDR3 is 13 residues. CDR3 loop: CASLGQATEKLFF. The CDR3 nucleotides read TGTGCCAGCCTAGGACAGGCGACGGAAAAACTGTTTTTT.

The chain couples TRBV6-2 or TRBV6-3 to TRBJ1-2; possible D gene TRBD1, 5 bases. CDR3 length: 13 amino acids. Per the germline V gene, CDR1 is MNHEY and CDR2 is SVGEGT. The V gene lost 2 bases and the J gene lost 5 bases, with 9 bases spanning the gap. The DNA of the CDR3 is TGTGCCAGCAGTTACACAGGCCTATATGGCTACACCTTC. It yields the protein CASSYTGLYGYTF.

This clone was seen more than once but under ten times. Within the sample, other DNA sequences also encode this same CDR3. The chain has TRBV25-1 and TRBJ1-1; the match to TRBD1 covers 7 bases. The CDR3 is 15 amino acids. Trimming removed 1 base from V and 1 base from J; junction bases left unmatched: 3. From germline, CDR1 is MGHDK and CDR2 SYGVNS. The CDR3 sequence is CASSELGQRNTEAFF. The CDR3 DNA reads as TGTGCCAGCAGTGAATTGGGACAGAGGAACACTGAAGCTTTCTTT. The full variable domain, completed using reference TRBV25-1 and TRBJ1-1, is EADIYQTPRYLVIGTGKKITLECSQTMGHDKMYWYQQDPGMELHLIHYSYGVNSTEKGDLSSESTVSRIRTEHFPLTLESARPSHTSQYLCASSELGQRNTEAFFGQGTRLTVV.

This chain connects TRBV24-1 to TRBJ1-2; perhaps TRBD1 as D (6 bases). V shed 3 bases and J shed 0 bases, with 16 bases lying between them. The CDR3 length is 17 residues. Germline CDR1 is KGHDR and CDR2 is SFDVKD. The CDR3 DNA sequence: TGTGCCACCAGTGATGGAAAGCGGGACACCGCTAACTATGGCTACACCTTC. Translation gives CATSDGKRDTANYGYTF.

The CDR3 loop is CASSFGTGRLETQYF. CDR3 DNA sequence: TGTGCCAGTAGCTTCGGGACAGGGCGCCTAGAGACCCAGTACTTC. The chain recombines TRBV19 with TRBJ2-5, with 9 bases aligning to TRBD1. The germline CDR1 and CDR2 sequences are LNHDA and SQIVND (reference sequence). This CDR3 region has 15 residues. J lost 4 bases, V lost 6 bases, and 9 bases had no gene match. Drawing the rest from reference TRBV19 and TRBJ2-5, the complete variable domain is DGGITQSPKYLFRKEGQNVTLSCEQNLNHDAMYWYRQDPGQGLRLIYYSQIVNDFQKGDIAEGYSVSREKKESFPLTVTSAQKNPTAFYLCASSFGTGRLETQYFGPGTRLLVL.

This clone was found once. This sequence joins TRBV4-2 and TRBJ1-1; 10 nucleotides match TRBD1. Germline CDR1 and CDR2: LGHNA and YNFKEQ. There are 15 residues in the CDR3. With V trimmed by 0 bases and J by 10 bases, 8 bases remained unmatched. This chain's CDR3 is CASSQDRGDRGVAFF. The CDR3, as DNA: TGTGCCAGCAGCCAAGATCGGGGGGACAGGGGAGTAGCTTTCTTT.

The chain recombines TRBV10-3 with TRBJ1-1, with a weak D call TRBD1 (5 bases). The germline V gene has CDR1 ENHRY and CDR2 SYGVKD. The CDR3 has 16 amino acids. The ends were cut back, 0 bases at V and 3 bases at J, with 14 bases in the middle. The CDR3 is CAISESGGPTDTEAFF. The CDR3 DNA reads TGTGCCATCAGTGAGTCAGGAGGGCCGACAGACACTGAAGCTTTCTTT.

The chain couples TRBV5-6 to TRBJ1-5; TRBD1 matches 9 bases. V trimming: 4 bases; J trimming: 6 bases; junction bases outside the gene matches: 8. From germline, CDR1 is SGHDT and CDR2 YYEEEE. This CDR3 has 15 residues. The CDR3 loop reads CASSVGQGGGQPQHF. CDR3 nucleotide sequence: TGTGCCAGCAGCGTGGGACAGGGCGGAGGTCAGCCCCAGCATTTT.

The rearrangement uses TRBV7-2 and TRBJ2-2; the D is unclear. The CDR3 length is 15 residues. In germline, CDR1 is SGHTA, CDR2 FQGNSA. Trimming took 3 bases from V and 3 from J, leaving 11 bases between them. As DNA, the CDR3 is TGTGCCAGCAGCTTCTGGCCCGAACACACCGGGGAGCTGTTTTTT. It specifies CASSFWPEHTGELFF.

The genes are TRBV6-6 and TRBJ1-6; 8 nucleotides match TRBD1. The trim removed 6 bases at V and 2 bases at J, leaving 3 bases unmatched. Germline V lookup: CDR1 MNHNY, CDR2 SVGAGI (reference sequence). There are 15 residues in the CDR3. The CDR3: CASSQGAAYNSPLHF. The DNA for the CDR3 is TGTGCCAGCAGCCAGGGGGCCGCCTATAATTCACCCCTCCACTTT.

The rearrangement links TRBV7-9 to TRBJ1-1; TRBD1 matches 7 bases. There are 15 residues in the CDR3. Trimming cost V 4 bases and J 3 bases; bases outside gene matches: 8. Germline V gene data show CDR1 as SEHNR and CDR2 as FQNEAQ (reference sequence). In nucleotides, the CDR3 is TGTGCCAGCAGCTCCTCATCTACAGGGGACACTGAAGCTTTCTTT. Its protein product is CASSSSSTGDTEAFF.

This clone showed up just a few times. The chain couples TRBV6-6 to TRBJ1-5; no clear D. V was clipped by 8 bases and J by 5 bases, with 7 bases between them. The CDR3 sequence is 11 residues long. Germline lookup yields CDR1 MNHNY and CDR2 SVGAGI (reference sequence). The chain's CDR3 is CASGGDQPQHF. The CDR3 DNA reads as TGTGCCAGCGGCGGCGATCAGCCCCAGCATTTT.

The chain links TRBV5-1 to TRBJ1-5; D is unresolved. CDR1 and CDR2 (germline): SGHRS, YFSETQ. Trimming removed 3 bases at V and 3 bases at J, with 10 bases between. The CDR3 runs 14 residues. CDR3 nucleotides: TGCGCCAGCAGCTCCGGGGATTTCAATCAGCCCCAGCATTTT. Translation: CASSSGDFNQPQHF.

This clone has a handful of counts. The chain uses TRBV19 and TRBJ2-1, with TRBD2 matching over 7 bases. The CDR3 contains 13 residues. The V gene's germline CDR1 is LNHDA and CDR2 SQIVND (reference sequence). This CDR3 reads CARKAGFGNEQFF. CDR3 coding DNA: TGTGCGCGGAAAGCGGGGTTTGGCAATGAGCAGTTCTTC.

This clone has only a few counts. This chain joins TRBV19 and TRBJ2-7; TRBD1 agrees at 7 bases. The V gene's germline CDR1 is LNHDA and CDR2 SQIVND (reference sequence). The CDR3 has 14 residues. J lost 2 bases, V lost 4 bases, and 5 bases had no gene match. This CDR3 reads CASSNPGQTYEQYF. The CDR3, as DNA: TGTGCCAGTAGTAACCCGGGACAGACCTACGAGCAGTACTTC.